This TCR beta chain was sequenced in a study of tumor T cells in aggressive B-cell lymphoma. Produced via immunoSEQ multiplex PCR; TCRdb's table is partial and in-frame only. Counted here are thousands of clones, 60% to 80% occurring once; the ten biggest clones make up roughly 14%. The germline gives CDR1 SGHTA, CDR2 FQGTGA. The germline V and J ends were trimmed by 5 bases and 4 bases, with 11 bases remaining between them. CDR3 length: 13 residues. The genes are TRBV7-3 and TRBJ1-1; possible D gene TRBD1, 6 bases. The sequencing sample was made of tumor tissue. The TCR comes from an adult with diffuse large B cell lymphoma. The chain's CDR3 is CASSEGGPTEAFF. The CDR3 nucleotides are TGTGCCAGCAGCGAAGGGGGTCCCACTGAAGCTTTCTTT.